The 16 T cell receptor beta chains given below trace back to one sample, sequenced in a study of post-analysis software for immune sequencing data. Study-wide findings and caveats: Included in a set of four or five TRBV segments more frequent in patients than controls were TRBV5-6, TRBV5-1 and TRBV20-1.

Their cognate antigens are unknown. Presence of unique molecular identifiers characterized the TCR beta cDNA libraries. TCRdb passed the PCR reads through MiXCR, listing each CDR3 protein once. The top ten clones hold 10% to 15% of a sample with 380,000 or so distinct CDR3 sequences, approximately 38% of them seen once. Sequencing used blood. Source of these receptors: a girl under 18 with multiple sclerosis.

The rearrangement uses TRBV27 and TRBJ1-4; 9 bases agree with TRBD1. Germline CDR1 and CDR2: MNHEY and SMNVEV (reference sequence). This CDR3 contains 16 residues. V lost 3 bases to trimming and J lost 8 bases; unmatched junction nucleotides: 10. The CDR3 nucleotides read TGTGCCAGCAGTTTTTCCTGGGGACAGGGTAACGAAAAACTGTTTTTT. It encodes CASSFSWGQGNEKLFF.

This clonotype has a handful of counts. The chain links TRBV7-3 to TRBJ2-4; perhaps TRBD2 as D (5 bases). Germline loops: CDR1 SGHTA, CDR2 FQGTGA. Trimming stripped 2 bases from V and 3 bases from J, with 14 bases between. This CDR3 has 16 residues. DNA for the CDR3: TGTGCCAGCAGCTTAGGAGGAAGCGGTGGCAAAAACATTCAGTACTTC. This gives the protein CASSLGGSGGKNIQYF.

The chain carries TRBV20-1 and TRBJ2-7, with a possible D match to TRBD2 (10 bases). The CDR3 length is 19 residues. Germline CDR1 is DFQATT and CDR2 is SNEGSKA (reference sequence). Trimming removed 0 bases at V and 3 bases at J, with 27 bases between. This CDR3 is CSARDATGGPSGGFYEQYF. The DNA for the CDR3 is TGCAGTGCTAGAGATGCCACAGGGGGCCCTAGCGGGGGCTTCTACGAGCAGTACTTC.

The sample holds a few counts of this clonotype. The chain uses TRBV7-2 and TRBJ2-3; 9 positions agree with TRBD2. Germline loops: CDR1 SGHTA, CDR2 FQGNSA. This CDR3 has 15 residues. The V segment lost 6 bases and the J segment 6 bases; nucleotides outside the gene matches: 10. The CDR3 loop reads CASSWGGGASDTQYF. The CDR3 nucleotides read TGTGCCAGCAGTTGGGGCGGGGGGGCCTCCGATACGCAGTATTTT.

The chain's CDR3 is CSARGELNTEAFF. CDR3 DNA: TGCAGTGCTAGAGGGGAGTTGAACACTGAAGCTTTCTTT. The rearrangement links TRBV20-1 to TRBJ1-1; D not resolved. Germline-derived CDR1 and CDR2 are DFQATT and SNEGSKA (reference sequence). The CDR3 has 13 residues. With 1 base removed from V and 0 bases from J, the gap between germline ends came to 6 bases.

This clonotype has only a few counts. The V and J genes are TRBV15 and TRBJ2-1; 14 nucleotides agree with TRBD2. The germline gives CDR1 LNHNV, CDR2 YYDKDF (reference sequence). V shed 0 bases, J shed 6 bases, and the junction held 4 bases outside the gene matches. CDR3 size: 17 residues. Here the CDR3 reads CATSRDEGLAGVNEQFF. DNA for the CDR3: TGTGCCACCAGCAGAGATGAGGGACTAGCGGGGGTCAATGAGCAGTTCTTC.

This clonotype was seen more than once but under ten times. The chain is built from TRBV7-9 and TRBJ2-5; 7 nucleotides agree with TRBD1. The V segment lost 4 bases and the J segment 2 bases; nucleotides outside the gene matches: 7. This CDR3 is 15 amino acids long. Germline V gene data show CDR1 as SEHNR and CDR2 as FQNEAQ (reference sequence). In nucleotides, the CDR3 is TGTGCCAGCAGCTACCGGGACAGAGATCAAGAGACCCAGTACTTC. This sequence encodes CASSYRDRDQETQYF.

This clonotype was picked up a small number of times. J is TRBJ2-1 and V is TRBV6-5; the D gene could be TRBD1 or TRBD2 (5 bases each). Looked up from germline, CDR1 is MNHEY and CDR2 is SVGAGI. The CDR3 consists of 13 residues. Deletions cut 4 bases from V and 5 bases from J, with 9 bases between. This CDR3 is CASSSGTNNEQFF. The DNA for the CDR3 is TGTGCCAGCAGTTCCGGGACCAACAATGAGCAGTTCTTC.

This chain joins TRBV5-6 and TRBJ2-3; 7 nucleotides align to TRBD1. Germline-derived CDR1 and CDR2 are SGHDT and YYEEEE. Trimming removed 2 bases from V and 3 bases from J; junction bases left unmatched: 6. The CDR3 length is 15 residues. The CDR3 sequence: CASSFFSRGTDTQYF. The CDR3 coding sequence is TGTGCCAGCAGCTTCTTTTCCAGGGGGACAGATACGCAGTATTTT.

J is TRBJ1-1 and V is TRBV12-3 or TRBV12-4; perhaps TRBD1 as D (6 bases). CDR3 length equals 13 residues. V was pared by 10 bases and J by 6 bases, with 18 bases between. The CDR3 DNA reads as TGTGCCACCACCAGAGGGGGGTGCGCTGAAGCTTTCTTT. Protein sequence: CATTRGGCAEAFF.

This clonotype was seen only once. This chain joins TRBV20-1 and TRBJ2-1; maybe TRBD1 (5 bases). The end of the DNA aligns better with TRBJ2-7, so the J call may be wrong. The CDR3 is 15 amino acids. Germline-derived CDR1 and CDR2 are DFQATT and SNEGSKA (reference sequence). CDR3 protein: CSASREGATVYEQYF. CDR3 nucleotides: TGCAGTGCTTCCCGTGAAGGGGCAACTGTTTACGAGCAGTACTTC.

The chain couples TRBV7-9 to TRBJ2-7; possibly TRBD1 or TRBD2 for D (5 bases each). With 7 bases removed from V and 3 bases from J, the gap between germline ends came to 19 bases. Looked up from germline, CDR1 is SEHNR and CDR2 is FQNEAQ (reference sequence). This CDR3 is built from 15 residues. The CDR3 DNA reads TGTGCCAGCACCATGAGGGCGGGCAGGGACTACGAGCAGTACTTC. Its protein product is CASTMRAGRDYEQYF.

CDR3 in amino acids: CATADRSPYNEQFF. The CDR3 region has the DNA TGTGCCACCGCGGACCGGAGTCCCTACAATGAGCAGTTCTTC. V gene TRBV24-1 combines with J gene TRBJ2-1, with unresolved D. CDR3 size: 14 residues. Germline V lookup: CDR1 KGHDR, CDR2 SFDVKD. The ends were cut back, 9 bases at V and 2 bases at J, with 13 bases in the middle.

The chain links TRBV9 to TRBJ2-1; D might be TRBD2 (5 bases). The CDR3 loop spans 15 amino acids. CDR1 and CDR2 (germline): SGDLS, YYNGEE. V shed 4 bases and J shed 7 bases, with 18 bases lying between them. The CDR3 region has the DNA TGTGCCAGCAGCCCCCTAGCTACAACAGCGAATGAGCAGTTCTTC. Translation: CASSPLATTANEQFF.

The chain couples TRBV20-1 to TRBJ2-7; 8 positions agree with TRBD1. The last part of the DNA fits TRBJ2-5 better; the J call may be wrong. The V gene's germline CDR1 is DFQATT and CDR2 SNEGSKA (reference sequence). This CDR3 spans 15 amino acids. CDR3 nucleotides: TGCAGTGCTAAAGCATCTACCGGGACAGGAGAGACCCAGTACTTC. As protein: CSAKASTGTGETQYF.

Concerning this clonotype: A read error may produce the germline difference seen at one junction end. The chain joins TRBV9 to TRBJ2-5; 7 positions match TRBD1. This CDR3 region has 15 residues. The germline V gene encodes CDR1 SGDLS and CDR2 YYNGEE. The CDR3 sequence: CASSQRQGVKEAQYF. In DNA form, the CDR3 reads TGTGCCAGCAGCCAGAGACAGGGCGTAAAAGAGGCCCAGTACTTC.